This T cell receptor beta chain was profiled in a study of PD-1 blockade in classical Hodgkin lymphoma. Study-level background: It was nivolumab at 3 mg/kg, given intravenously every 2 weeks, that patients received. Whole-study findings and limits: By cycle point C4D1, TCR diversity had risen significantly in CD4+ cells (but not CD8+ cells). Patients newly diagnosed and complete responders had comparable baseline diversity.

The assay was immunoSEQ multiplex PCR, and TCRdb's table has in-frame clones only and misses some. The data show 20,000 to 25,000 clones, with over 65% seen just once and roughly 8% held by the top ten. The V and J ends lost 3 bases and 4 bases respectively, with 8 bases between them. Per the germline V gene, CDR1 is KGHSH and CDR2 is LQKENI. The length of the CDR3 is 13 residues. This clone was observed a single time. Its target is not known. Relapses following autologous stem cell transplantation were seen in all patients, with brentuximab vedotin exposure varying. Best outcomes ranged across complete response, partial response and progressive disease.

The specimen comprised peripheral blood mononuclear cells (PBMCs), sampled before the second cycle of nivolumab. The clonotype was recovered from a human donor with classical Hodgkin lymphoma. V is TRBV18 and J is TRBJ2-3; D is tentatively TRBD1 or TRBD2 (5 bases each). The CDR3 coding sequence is TGTGCCAGCTCACCGGGGGATCCAGATACGCAGTATTTT. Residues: CASSPGDPDTQYF.